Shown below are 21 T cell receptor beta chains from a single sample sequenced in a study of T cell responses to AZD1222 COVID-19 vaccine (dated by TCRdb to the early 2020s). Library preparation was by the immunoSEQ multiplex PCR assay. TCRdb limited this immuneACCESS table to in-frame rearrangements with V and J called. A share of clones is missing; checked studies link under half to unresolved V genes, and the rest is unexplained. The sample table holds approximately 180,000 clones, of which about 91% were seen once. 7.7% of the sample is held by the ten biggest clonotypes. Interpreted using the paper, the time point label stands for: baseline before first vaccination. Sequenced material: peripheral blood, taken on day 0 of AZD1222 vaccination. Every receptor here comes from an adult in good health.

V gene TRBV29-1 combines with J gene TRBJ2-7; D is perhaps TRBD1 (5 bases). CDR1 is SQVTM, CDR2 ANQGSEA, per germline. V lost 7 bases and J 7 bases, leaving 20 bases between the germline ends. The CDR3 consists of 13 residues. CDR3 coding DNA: TGCAGCGCCCTCCGACAGAGTGTGGGGGAGCAGTACTTC. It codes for CSALRQSVGEQYF.

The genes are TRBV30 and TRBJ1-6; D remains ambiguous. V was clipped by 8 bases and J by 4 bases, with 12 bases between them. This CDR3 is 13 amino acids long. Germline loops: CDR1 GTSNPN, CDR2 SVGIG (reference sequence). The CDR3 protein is CARKEDYNSPLHF. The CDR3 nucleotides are TGTGCCCGCAAGGAGGATTATAATTCACCCCTCCACTTT.

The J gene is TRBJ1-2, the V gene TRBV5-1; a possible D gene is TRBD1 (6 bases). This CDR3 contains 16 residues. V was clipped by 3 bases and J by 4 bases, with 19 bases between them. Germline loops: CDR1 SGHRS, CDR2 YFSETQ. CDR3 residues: CASSSWPIQGSYGYTF. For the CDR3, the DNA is TGCGCCAGCAGCTCATGGCCAATACAGGGAAGCTATGGCTACACCTTC.

Here the CDR3 DNA reads TGTGCCAGCAGCTTGAGCGGAAGCGGGGGTTACAATGAGCAGTTCTTC. Protein product: CASSLSGSGGYNEQFF. The gene calls are TRBV7-8 and TRBJ2-1; 8 bases map to TRBD2. The CDR3 consists of 16 residues. V gave up 3 bases and J gave up 4 bases; unmatched junction bases: 8. The germline V gene has CDR1 SGHVS and CDR2 FQNEAQ.

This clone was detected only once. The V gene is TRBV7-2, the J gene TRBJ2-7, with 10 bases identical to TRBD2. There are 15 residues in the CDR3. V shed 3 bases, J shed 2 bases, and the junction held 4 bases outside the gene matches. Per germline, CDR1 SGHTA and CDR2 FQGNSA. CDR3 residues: CASSFLAGVPYEQYF. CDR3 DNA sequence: TGTGCCAGCAGCTTCCTAGCGGGAGTGCCCTACGAGCAGTACTTC.

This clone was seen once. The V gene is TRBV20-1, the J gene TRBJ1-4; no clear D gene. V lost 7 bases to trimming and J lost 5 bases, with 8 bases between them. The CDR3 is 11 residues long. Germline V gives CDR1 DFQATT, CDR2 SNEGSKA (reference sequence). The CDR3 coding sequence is TGCAGTGGGACGGCGAATGAAAAACTGTTTTTT. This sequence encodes CSGTANEKLFF.

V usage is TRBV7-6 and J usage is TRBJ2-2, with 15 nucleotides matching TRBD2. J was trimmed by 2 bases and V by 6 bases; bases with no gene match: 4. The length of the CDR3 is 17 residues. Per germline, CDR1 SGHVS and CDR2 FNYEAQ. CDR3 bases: TGTGCCAGCAGTCGGACTAGCGGGGGGGTAAACACCGGGGAGCTGTTTTTT. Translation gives CASSRTSGGVNTGELFF. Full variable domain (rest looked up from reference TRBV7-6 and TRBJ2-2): GAGVSQSPRYKVTKRGQDVALRCDPISGHVSLYWYRQALGQGPEFLTYFNYEAQQDKSGLPNDRFSAERPEGSISTLTIQRTEQRDSAMYRCASSRTSGGVNTGELFFGEGSRLTVL.

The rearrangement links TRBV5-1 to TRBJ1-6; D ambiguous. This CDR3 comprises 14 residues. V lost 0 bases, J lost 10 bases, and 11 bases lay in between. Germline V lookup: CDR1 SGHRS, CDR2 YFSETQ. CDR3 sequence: CASSLGVEGSPLHF. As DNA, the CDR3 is TGCGCCAGCAGCTTGGGGGTAGAGGGCTCACCCCTCCACTTT.

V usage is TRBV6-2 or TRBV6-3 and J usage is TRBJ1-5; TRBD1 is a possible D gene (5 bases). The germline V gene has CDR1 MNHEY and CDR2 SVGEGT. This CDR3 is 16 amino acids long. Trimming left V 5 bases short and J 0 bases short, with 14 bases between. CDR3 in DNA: TGTGCCAGCAGTCAGGCTGACAGCTATAGCAATCAGCCCCAGCATTTT. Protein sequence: CASSQADSYSNQPQHF.

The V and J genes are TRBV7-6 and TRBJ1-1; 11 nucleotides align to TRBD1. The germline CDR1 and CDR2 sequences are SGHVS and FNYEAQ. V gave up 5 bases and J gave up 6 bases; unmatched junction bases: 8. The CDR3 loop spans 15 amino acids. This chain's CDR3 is CASSTGQGAGAEAFF. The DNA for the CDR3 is TGTGCCAGCAGCACAGGACAGGGGGCAGGCGCTGAAGCTTTCTTT.

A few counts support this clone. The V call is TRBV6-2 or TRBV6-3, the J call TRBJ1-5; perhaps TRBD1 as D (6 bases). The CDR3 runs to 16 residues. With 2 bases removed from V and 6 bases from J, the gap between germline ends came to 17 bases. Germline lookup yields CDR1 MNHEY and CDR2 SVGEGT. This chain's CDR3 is CASSYPGTPGGQPQHF. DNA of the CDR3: TGTGCCAGCAGTTACCCCGGGACACCCGGGGGTCAGCCCCAGCATTTT.

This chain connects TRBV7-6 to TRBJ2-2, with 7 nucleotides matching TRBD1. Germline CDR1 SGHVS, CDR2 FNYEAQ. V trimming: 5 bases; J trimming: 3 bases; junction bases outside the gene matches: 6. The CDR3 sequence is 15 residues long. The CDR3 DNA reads TGTGCCAGCAGCACCGACAGGGCCGACACCGGGGAGCTGTTTTTT. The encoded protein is CASSTDRADTGELFF.

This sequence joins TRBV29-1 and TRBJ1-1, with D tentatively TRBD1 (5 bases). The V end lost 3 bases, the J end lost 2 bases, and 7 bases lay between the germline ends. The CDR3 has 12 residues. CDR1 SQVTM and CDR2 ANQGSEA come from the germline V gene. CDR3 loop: CSVEGVNTEAFF. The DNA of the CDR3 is TGCAGCGTTGAGGGGGTCAACACTGAAGCTTTCTTT. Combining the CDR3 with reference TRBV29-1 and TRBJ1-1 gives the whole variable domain SAVISQKPSRDICQRGTSLTIQCQVDSQVTMMFWYRQQPGQSLTLIATANQGSEATYESGFVIDKFPISRPNLTFSTLTVSNMSPEDSSIYLCSVEGVNTEAFFGQGTRLTVV.

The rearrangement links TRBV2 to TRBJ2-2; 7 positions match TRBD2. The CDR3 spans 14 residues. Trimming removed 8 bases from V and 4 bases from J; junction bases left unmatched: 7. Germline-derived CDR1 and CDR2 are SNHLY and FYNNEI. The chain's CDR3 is CASGRAGSTGELFF. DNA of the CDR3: TGTGCCAGCGGAAGAGCGGGAAGCACCGGGGAGCTGTTTTTT.

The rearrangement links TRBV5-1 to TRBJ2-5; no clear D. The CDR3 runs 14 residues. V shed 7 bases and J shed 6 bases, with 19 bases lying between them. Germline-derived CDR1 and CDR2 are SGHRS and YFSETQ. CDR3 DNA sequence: TGCGCCAGCTGCGAAACAGCCTCTCCGCAGACCCAGTACTTC. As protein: CASCETASPQTQYF.

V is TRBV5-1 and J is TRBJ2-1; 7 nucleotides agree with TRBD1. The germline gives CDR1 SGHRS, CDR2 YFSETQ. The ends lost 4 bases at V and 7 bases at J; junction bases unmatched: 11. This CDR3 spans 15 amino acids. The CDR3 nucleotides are TGCGCCAGCAGCCAGGATCCCGGGACAGAGAATGAGCAGTTCTTC. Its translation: CASSQDPGTENEQFF.

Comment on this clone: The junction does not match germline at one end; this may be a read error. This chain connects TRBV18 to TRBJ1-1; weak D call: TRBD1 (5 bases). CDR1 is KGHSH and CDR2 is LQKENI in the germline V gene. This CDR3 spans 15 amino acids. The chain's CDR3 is CASSPPGALKTEAFF. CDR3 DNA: TGTGCCAGCTCACCCCCTGGGGCGTTGAAGACTGAAGCTTTCTTT.

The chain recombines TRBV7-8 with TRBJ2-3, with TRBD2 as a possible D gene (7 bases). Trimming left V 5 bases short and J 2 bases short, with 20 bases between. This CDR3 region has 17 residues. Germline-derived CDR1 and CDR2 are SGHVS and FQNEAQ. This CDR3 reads CASSLSSGRGPTDTQYF. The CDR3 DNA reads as TGTGCCAGCAGCCTCTCCAGTGGGCGGGGGCCCACAGATACGCAGTATTTT.

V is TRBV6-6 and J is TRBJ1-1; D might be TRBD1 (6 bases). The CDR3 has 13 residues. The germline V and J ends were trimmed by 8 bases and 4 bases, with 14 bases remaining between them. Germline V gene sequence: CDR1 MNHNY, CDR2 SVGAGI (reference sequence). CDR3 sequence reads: CASLGGLRTEAFF. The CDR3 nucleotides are TGTGCCAGCCTTGGGGGGCTGCGCACTGAAGCTTTCTTT.

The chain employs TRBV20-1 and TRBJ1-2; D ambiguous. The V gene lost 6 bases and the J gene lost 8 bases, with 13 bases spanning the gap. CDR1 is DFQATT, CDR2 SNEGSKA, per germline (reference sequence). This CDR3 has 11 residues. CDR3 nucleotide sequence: TGCAGTGCGCAACCCGAAGGGGGCTACACCTTC. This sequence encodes CSAQPEGGYTF.

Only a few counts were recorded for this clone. The CDR3 sequence: CASSLPSGGTGELFF. DNA of the CDR3: TGTGCCAGCAGTTTACCTAGCGGGGGAACCGGGGAGCTGTTTTTT. The chain recombines TRBV27 with TRBJ2-2; 10 positions agree with TRBD2. V was clipped by 2 bases and J by 5 bases; unmatched bases: 2. This CDR3 region has 15 residues. Germline CDR1 is MNHEY and CDR2 is SMNVEV (reference sequence).